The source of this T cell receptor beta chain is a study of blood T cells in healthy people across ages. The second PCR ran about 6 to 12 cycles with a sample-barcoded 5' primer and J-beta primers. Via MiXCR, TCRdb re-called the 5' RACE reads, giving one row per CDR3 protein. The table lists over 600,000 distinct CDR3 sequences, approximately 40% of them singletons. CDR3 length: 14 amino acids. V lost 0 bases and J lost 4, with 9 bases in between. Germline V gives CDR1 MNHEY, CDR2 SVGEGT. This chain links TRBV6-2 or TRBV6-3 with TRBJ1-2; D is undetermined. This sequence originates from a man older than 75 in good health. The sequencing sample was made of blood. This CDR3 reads CASSYSDTFYGYTF. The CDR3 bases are TGTGCCAGCAGTTACTCAGACACCTTCTATGGCTACACCTTC.